This T cell receptor beta chain was captured in a study of blood T cell repertoires in COVID-19. Whole-study context: Spain, Italy and the United States supplied samples that represented acute and convalescent COVID-19.

This clone has just one count. Per the authors' pipeline: By means of reference gene primer amplification, nucleated cell counts were estimated. Libraries were prepared by immunoSEQ multiplex PCR; TCRdb keeps only in-frame clonotypes and omits some of them. That table gives V, J and clone size, and the DNA gave D and trimming. The table records about 46,000 clones, approximately 85% of them present only once. The germline V and J ends were trimmed by 2 bases and 3 bases, with 7 bases remaining between them. The CDR3 has 13 amino acids. Germline CDR1 is SGHTA and CDR2 is FQGTGA. The rearrangement joins TRBV7-3 to TRBJ1-1; a weak D match, TRBD1 (5 bases). What was sequenced was peripheral blood. The receptor was isolated from a man aged 55 to 70 with acute or convalescent COVID-19. The CDR3 coding sequence is TGTGCCAGCAGCTTAGGGGGGGACACTGAAGCTTTCTTT. As protein: CASSLGGDTEAFF.